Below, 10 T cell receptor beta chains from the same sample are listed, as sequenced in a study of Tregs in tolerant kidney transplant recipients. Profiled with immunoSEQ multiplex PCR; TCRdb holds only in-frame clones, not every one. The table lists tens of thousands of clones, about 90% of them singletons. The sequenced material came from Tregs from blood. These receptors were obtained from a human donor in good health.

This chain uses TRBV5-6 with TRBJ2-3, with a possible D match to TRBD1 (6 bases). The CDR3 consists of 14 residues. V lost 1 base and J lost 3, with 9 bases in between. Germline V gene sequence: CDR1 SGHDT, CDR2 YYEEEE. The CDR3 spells CASSLSQGTDTQYF. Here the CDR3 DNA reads TGTGCCAGCAGCTTGTCCCAGGGGACAGATACGCAGTATTTT.

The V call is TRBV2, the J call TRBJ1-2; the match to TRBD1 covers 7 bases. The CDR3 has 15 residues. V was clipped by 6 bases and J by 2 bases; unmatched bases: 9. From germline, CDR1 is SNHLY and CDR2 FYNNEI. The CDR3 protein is CASRTPTGPNYGYTF. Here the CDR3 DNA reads TGTGCCAGCAGGACCCCGACAGGGCCGAACTATGGCTACACCTTC.

CDR3 protein: CASSDPIAYLKGPYEQYF. The CDR3 DNA reads TGTGCCAGCAGTGACCCCATTGCCTACTTGAAGGGGCCCTACGAGCAGTACTTC. The chain links TRBV2 to TRBJ2-7, with a tentative D call TRBD1 (5 bases). CDR3 length equals 18 residues. The V and J ends lost 3 bases and 2 bases respectively, with 23 bases between them. CDR1 is SNHLY, CDR2 FYNNEI, per germline.

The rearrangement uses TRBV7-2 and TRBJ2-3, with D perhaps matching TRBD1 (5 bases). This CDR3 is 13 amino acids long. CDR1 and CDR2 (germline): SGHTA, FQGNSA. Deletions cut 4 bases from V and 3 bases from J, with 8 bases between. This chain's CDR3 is CASSWGFTDTQYF. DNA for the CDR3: TGTGCCAGCAGCTGGGGCTTTACAGATACGCAGTATTTT.

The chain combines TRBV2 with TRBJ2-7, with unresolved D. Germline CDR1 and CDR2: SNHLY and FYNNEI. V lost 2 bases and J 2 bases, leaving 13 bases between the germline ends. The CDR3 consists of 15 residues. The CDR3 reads CASSESGPPTYEQYF. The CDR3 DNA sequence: TGTGCCAGCAGTGAAAGTGGGCCGCCAACCTACGAGCAGTACTTC.

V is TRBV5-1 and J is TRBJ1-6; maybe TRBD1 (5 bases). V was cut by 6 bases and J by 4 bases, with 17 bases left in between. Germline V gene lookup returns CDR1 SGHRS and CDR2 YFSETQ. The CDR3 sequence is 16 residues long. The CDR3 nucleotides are TGCGCCAGCACCCTTGGGACCAACCCTTATAATTCACCCCTCCACTTT. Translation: CASTLGTNPYNSPLHF.

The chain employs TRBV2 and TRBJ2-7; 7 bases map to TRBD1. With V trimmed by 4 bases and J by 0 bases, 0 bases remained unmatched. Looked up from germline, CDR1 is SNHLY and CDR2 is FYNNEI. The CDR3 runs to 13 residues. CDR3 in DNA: TGTGCCAGCAGTGGGGACAGCTCCTACGAGCAGTACTTC. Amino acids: CASSGDSSYEQYF.

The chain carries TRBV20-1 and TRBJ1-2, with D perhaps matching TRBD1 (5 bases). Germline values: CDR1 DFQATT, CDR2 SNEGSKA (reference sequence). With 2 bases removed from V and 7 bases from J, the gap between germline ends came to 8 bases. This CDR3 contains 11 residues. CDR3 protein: CSARHGGGYTF. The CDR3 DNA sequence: TGCAGTGCTAGACACGGGGGTGGCTACACCTTC.

CDR3 protein: CASSVSDQEKLFF. In DNA form, the CDR3 reads TGTGCCAGCAGTGTATCGGACCAAGAAAAACTGTTTTTT. The J gene is TRBJ1-4, the V gene TRBV2; D gene unclear. V lost 4 bases to trimming and J lost 8 bases, with 11 bases between them. Germline V gene sequence: CDR1 SNHLY, CDR2 FYNNEI. This CDR3 is 13 amino acids long.

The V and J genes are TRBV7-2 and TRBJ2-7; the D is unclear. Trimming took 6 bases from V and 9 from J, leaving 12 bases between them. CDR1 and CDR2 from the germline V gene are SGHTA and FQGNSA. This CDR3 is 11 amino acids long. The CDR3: CASSQSAGQYF. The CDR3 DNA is TGTGCCAGCAGTCAGTCGGCTGGGCAGTACTTC.